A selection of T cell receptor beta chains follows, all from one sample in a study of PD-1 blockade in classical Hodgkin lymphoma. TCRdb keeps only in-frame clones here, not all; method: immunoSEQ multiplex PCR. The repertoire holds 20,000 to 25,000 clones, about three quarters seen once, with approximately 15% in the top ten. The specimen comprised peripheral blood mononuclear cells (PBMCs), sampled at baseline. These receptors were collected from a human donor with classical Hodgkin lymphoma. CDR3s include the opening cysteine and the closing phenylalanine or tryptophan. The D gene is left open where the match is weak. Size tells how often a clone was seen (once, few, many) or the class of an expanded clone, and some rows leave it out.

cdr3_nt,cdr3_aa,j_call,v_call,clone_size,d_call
TGTGCCATCCAGCCCAGGGGTAGCACTGAAGCTTTCTTT,CAIQPRGSTEAFF,TRBJ1-1,TRBV10-3,NA,NA
TGTGCCAGCAGCCCAAGCGGGAGAGTTACCGGGGAGCTGTTTTTT,CASSPSGRVTGELFF,TRBJ2-2,TRBV5-4,NA,TRBD2
TGCACCAGCAGCCATTTAATAGCGCGGGAGGGAGTTTTCACCGGGGAGCTGTTTTTT,CTSSHLIAREGVFTGELFF,TRBJ2-2,TRBV1,few,NA
TGTGCCAGTAGTATGGCGGGTGACAGGCGGAATACGCAGTATTTT,CASSMAGDRRNTQYF,TRBJ2-3,TRBV19,NA,NA
TGCGCCAGCAGCTTGGTTGTCGACTCCTACAATGAGCAGTTCTTC,CASSLVVDSYNEQFF,TRBJ2-1,TRBV5-1,once,NA
TGTGCCAGCAGCTTGGAAGGGCGGGCTGAAGAGACCCAGTACTTC,CASSLEGRAEETQYF,TRBJ2-5,TRBV5-4,NA,NA
TGTGCCAGCAGCCCCGGACAGCCCAGCACAGATACGCAGTATTTT,CASSPGQPSTDTQYF,TRBJ2-3,TRBV6-6,few,NA
TGTGCTAGCAGCAAAAATGGACTCACTGAGCAGTTCTTC,CASSKNGLTEQFF,TRBJ2-1,TRBV7-7,NA,NA
TGTGCCAGCAGTTTGATAAGTTGGGGGAACGGCTACACCTTC,CASSLISWGNGYTF,TRBJ1-2,TRBV28,NA,NA
TGTGCCAGCAGTGAAATCTGGCGAAGCACAGATACGCAGTATTTT,CASSEIWRSTDTQYF,TRBJ2-3,TRBV2,NA,NA
TGTGCCAGCACCTATGGGCCAACAGGGAACTATGGCTACACCTTC,CASTYGPTGNYGYTF,TRBJ1-2,TRBV5-6,NA,NA
TGTGCCAGCAGTTCCCCTCCTCCCAGCCTAAAGGGGATTAGCGGAGGGGGCAATGAGCAGTTCTTC,CASSSPPPSLKGISGGGNEQFF,TRBJ2-1,TRBV27,NA,NA
TGTGCCAGCAGCCGAGACCGGGACAGGGCCCGCGAGCAGTACTTC,CASSRDRDRAREQYF,TRBJ2-7,TRBV5-5,NA,TRBD1
TGTGCCACCAGCAGGAAAAGCAGGGCGTTTCAAGAGACCCAGTACTTC,CATSRKSRAFQETQYF,TRBJ2-5,TRBV15,NA,NA
TGTGCCAGTAGGTTCAGGGACCGCAATCAGCCCCAGCATTTT,CASRFRDRNQPQHF,TRBJ1-5,TRBV19,NA,NA
TGCGCCAGCAGTGTTTCGACAGGGCGAGGAGATACGCAGTATTTT,CASSVSTGRGDTQYF,TRBJ2-3,TRBV10-1,NA,TRBD1
TGTGCCATCAGTGAGTTGGGGGTGGAACTGTTTTTT,CAISELGVELFF,TRBJ1-4,TRBV10-3,NA,NA
TGTGCCAGTAGTTTTCTACTAGCTCCGGCGTTCTTC,CASSFLLAPAFF,TRBJ2-1,TRBV19,NA,NA
TGTGCCAGGACCCGGGTAGCGGGAGTCTACGAGCAGTACTTC,CARTRVAGVYEQYF,TRBJ2-7,TRBV27,NA,TRBD2
TGTGCCAGCTCGCCCAAAAACGGGAGGGGTGCAGATACGCAGTATTTT,CASSPKNGRGADTQYF,TRBJ2-3,TRBV18,NA,TRBD2
TGTGCCAGTAGTATCGGCAGGGTGTTATTCAGTCAGCCCCAGCATTTT,CASSIGRVLFSQPQHF,TRBJ1-5,TRBV19,NA,NA
TGCGCCAGCAGCCAACCCGGGACGGGGAACACTGAAGCTTTCTTT,CASSQPGTGNTEAFF,TRBJ1-1,TRBV4-1,NA,NA
TGCAGCGCCACGACAGGGCCCACCGGGGAGCTGTTTTTT,CSATTGPTGELFF,TRBJ2-2,TRBV29-1,NA,TRBD1
TGCGCCAGCAGCCAAGAGGTTTATTGGACAGGGGGCGAGTCACTAGGACAGCCCCAGCATTTT,CASSQEVYWTGGESLGQPQHF,TRBJ1-5,TRBV4-3,NA,TRBD1
TGTGCCAGCAGGGGACAGGGGGCGAGGGAGCAGTACTTC,CASRGQGAREQYF,TRBJ2-7,TRBV2,NA,TRBD1
TGTGCCATCAGGGACCAGGGAACCGGGGAGCTGTTTTTT,CAIRDQGTGELFF,TRBJ2-2,TRBV10-3,NA,NA
TGTGCCATCAGTGAGACCAGGGATAACTATGGCTACACCTTC,CAISETRDNYGYTF,TRBJ1-2,TRBV10-3,once,NA
TGTGCCAGCAGTTTAGGGATAGCCACTGAAGCTTTCTTT,CASSLGIATEAFF,TRBJ1-1,TRBV28,few,NA
TGTGCCAGCAGCTTATATGATCGCTACACCTTC,CASSLYDRYTF,TRBJ1-2,TRBV7-9,NA,NA
TGTGCCAGCAGTTACGTCGACAGCACAGATACGCAGTATTTT,CASSYVDSTDTQYF,TRBJ2-3,TRBV6-5,NA,NA
TGTGCCAGCAGCTTATTCGTGATAGGGGTAGGCTACACCTTC,CASSLFVIGVGYTF,TRBJ1-2,TRBV11-3,NA,NA
TGTGCCAGCAGTTTATGGGCACCCGGGACAGGGGGCCCGTCATTATCGCAGTATTTT,CASSLWAPGTGGPSLSQYF,TRBJ2-3,TRBV27,few,TRBD1
TGCGCCAGCAGCTTGGGGTTGGCGGGGGGACCCCAAGAGACCCAGTACTTC,CASSLGLAGGPQETQYF,TRBJ2-5,TRBV5-1,NA,TRBD2
TGTGCCAGCAGCTTGGGGGGTTCCTCACCCCTCCACTTT,CASSLGGSSPLHF,TRBJ1-6,TRBV5-5,NA,NA
TGTGCCAGCGGCCCCCCCCGGGACGTCTGGCAGTACTTC,CASGPPRDVWQYF,TRBJ2-5,TRBV7-8,NA,NA
TGCAGCGGAAGACAGGGTTACGAGCAGTACTTC,CSGRQGYEQYF,TRBJ2-7,TRBV29-1,NA,TRBD1
TGTGCCAGCAGCGGACAGGGGGCTTATCAGCCCCAGCATTTT,CASSGQGAYQPQHF,TRBJ1-5,TRBV6-5,NA,TRBD1
TGTGCCAGCTCACGGGGACAGGGAGCCTACGAGCAGTACTTC,CASSRGQGAYEQYF,TRBJ2-7,TRBV18,NA,TRBD1
TGTGCCATCAGTGGGGTACAAGCGGGGGGACAGGAGACCCAGTACTTC,CAISGVQAGGQETQYF,TRBJ2-5,TRBV10-3,once,TRBD2
TGTGCCAGCAGCGTACCGATACTAGCGGACACCCCTACCGGGGAGCTGTTTTTT,CASSVPILADTPTGELFF,TRBJ2-2,TRBV9,NA,TRBD2
TGTGCCTGGAGTGTCCGACAGGGTCCCGACACTGAAGCTTTCTTT,CAWSVRQGPDTEAFF,TRBJ1-1,TRBV30,few,TRBD1
TGTGCCAGCAGCTTAGGACTAGTACCAGATACGCAGTATTTT,CASSLGLVPDTQYF,TRBJ2-3,TRBV13,once,NA
TGTGCCAGTAGACCACTTAAGACAGGGAACACCGGGGAGCTGTTTTTT,CASRPLKTGNTGELFF,TRBJ2-2,TRBV19,NA,NA
TGTGCCAGCAGCGTAGGGGGGGATACGCAGTATTTT,CASSVGGDTQYF,TRBJ2-3,TRBV9,NA,NA
TGTGCCAGCAGCCAGGGGTCTGAAGCTTTCTTT,CASSQGSEAFF,TRBJ1-1,TRBV7-8,medium-sized,NA
TGTGCCACCAGCAGAGAGGGGGTTGGGGAAAAACTGTTTTTT,CATSREGVGEKLFF,TRBJ1-4,TRBV15,NA,NA
TGTGCCAGTAGTATATTACCCGGGGGCAGAGAAGCTTTCTTT,CASSILPGGREAFF,TRBJ1-1,TRBV19,NA,NA
TGTGCCAGTAAATATCTGGCGACGACGGGGGAGCAGTACTTC,CASKYLATTGEQYF,TRBJ2-7,TRBV19,NA,NA
TGTGCCAGCAGTTTTTTCTCTGGAAACACCATATATTTT,CASSFFSGNTIYF,TRBJ1-3,TRBV6-5,NA,NA
TGTGCCAGCAGCGAAAGGACGGACTACTATGGCTACACCTTC,CASSERTDYYGYTF,TRBJ1-2,TRBV9,NA,NA
TGTGCCAGCAGTTTCCCAGGCGATCAGCCCCAGCATTTT,CASSFPGDQPQHF,TRBJ1-5,TRBV28,NA,NA
TGCGCCAGCAGCTTGGTATTTGGCGGGAGGGCCAACGAGCAGTACTTC,CASSLVFGGRANEQYF,TRBJ2-7,TRBV5-1,NA,TRBD2
TGTGCCAGCAGTTACTTCCCCGGGAATGAGCAGTTCTTC,CASSYFPGNEQFF,TRBJ2-1,TRBV6-5,NA,NA
TGCAGCGGCGATGAAGCTTTCTTT,CSGDEAFF,TRBJ1-1,TRBV29-1,few,NA
TGTGCCAGCAGCTTGGCCCTTGGGCGGAGGGAGCAGTACTTC,CASSLALGRREQYF,TRBJ2-7,TRBV5-6,NA,NA
TGTGCCAGTAGTATGATGGCTAGCGGGAAGGATACGCAGTATTTT,CASSMMASGKDTQYF,TRBJ2-3,TRBV19,few,TRBD2